This passage covers 11 T cell receptor beta chains from one sample sequenced in a study of blood T cell repertoires in COVID-19 (TCRdb year 2020). The receptor library was made with the immunoSEQ multiplex PCR assay. In TCRdb, the immuneACCESS table is reduced to in-frame sequences with V and J assigned. These tables do not hold every clone; where another copy was compared, an unresolved V gene accounts for under half, and the others remain unexplained. The sample table contains tens of thousands of clones; only one count was recorded for approximately 90% of them. Jointly, the top ten make up around 1.5% of the sample. The sequenced sample was peripheral blood. These receptors were collected from a man aged 60 to 69 with acute or convalescent COVID-19.

This chain joins TRBV5-1 and TRBJ2-1; 8 positions agree with TRBD2. V dropped 7 bases and J dropped 3; count of bases not matched to a gene: 9. Germline V gene lookup returns CDR1 SGHRS and CDR2 YFSETQ. CDR3 length: 15 residues. CDR3 nucleotides: TGCGCCAGCGGAACTAGCGGAGCCGTCTACAATGAGCAGTTCTTC. It encodes CASGTSGAVYNEQFF.

V gene TRBV28 combines with J gene TRBJ2-3; TRBD2 matches 8 bases. Trimming cost V 5 bases and J 4 bases; bases outside gene matches: 17. The CDR3 is 18 amino acids. Germline CDR1 reads MDHEN; CDR2 reads SYDVKM. CDR3 residues: CASSTLQGMGLGSDTQYF. The CDR3 DNA sequence: TGTGCCAGCAGTACCCTCCAAGGAATGGGACTAGGCTCAGATACGCAGTATTTT.

V gene TRBV2 combines with J gene TRBJ1-1; D may be TRBD1 (6 bases). The length of the CDR3 is 13 residues. CDR1 is SNHLY, CDR2 FYNNEI, per germline. Trimming stripped 5 bases from V and 8 bases from J, with 15 bases between. CDR3 nucleotide sequence: TGTGCCAGCAGTACCACCCAGGGGACCGAAGCTTTCTTT. It translates to CASSTTQGTEAFF.

V is TRBV2 and J is TRBJ2-1, with 11 bases fitting TRBD2. Germline values: CDR1 SNHLY, CDR2 FYNNEI. The CDR3 is 15 residues long. V shed 3 bases, J shed 8 bases, and the junction held 6 bases outside the gene matches. The CDR3 region is CASSEGLAGGYEQFF. For the CDR3, the DNA is TGTGCCAGCAGTGAGGGCCTAGCGGGAGGCTATGAGCAGTTCTTC. The full variable domain, with the rest looked up from reference TRBV2 and TRBJ2-1, is EPEVTQTPSHQVTQMGQEVILRCVPISNHLYFYWYRQILGQKVEFLVSFYNNEISEKSEIFDDQFSVERPDGSNFTLKIRSTKLEDSAMYFCASSEGLAGGYEQFFGPGTRLTVL.

V and J are TRBV19 and TRBJ2-3; 11 bases map to TRBD2. CDR1 and CDR2 (germline): LNHDA, SQIVND (reference sequence). V shed 7 bases, J shed 4 bases, and the junction held 1 base outside the gene matches. This CDR3 is 13 amino acids long. The CDR3 is CASTSGRSDTQYF. CDR3 coding DNA: TGTGCCAGTACTAGCGGGAGGTCAGATACGCAGTATTTT.

The chain uses TRBV19 and TRBJ2-1, with 12 bases identical to TRBD2. Losses at the gene ends were 3 bases for V and 5 bases for J; bases not matched to a gene: 2. Germline V CDR1 and CDR2: LNHDA, SQIVND (reference sequence). The CDR3 sequence is 15 residues long. The CDR3 nucleotides read TGTGCCAGTAGTATCGGACTAGCGGGACACAATGAGCAGTTCTTC. Protein sequence: CASSIGLAGHNEQFF.

The chain carries TRBV20-1 and TRBJ2-3; no firm D call. There are 13 residues in the CDR3. The V end was cut by 3 bases, the J end by 2 bases, with 9 bases between. Germline V gives CDR1 DFQATT, CDR2 SNEGSKA (reference sequence). This CDR3 reads CSASGENTDTQYF. The CDR3, as DNA: TGCAGTGCTAGTGGAGAGAACACAGATACGCAGTATTTT.

The chain joins TRBV19 to TRBJ2-1, with 8 nucleotides matching TRBD1. The junction had 2 bases not matched to a gene; V was cut back by 8 bases and J by 8 bases. This CDR3 comprises 11 residues. Germline V gives CDR1 LNHDA, CDR2 SQIVND (reference sequence). The CDR3 loop is CASQGAYEQFF. As DNA, the CDR3 is TGTGCCAGTCAGGGGGCCTATGAGCAGTTCTTC.

The V call is TRBV18, the J call TRBJ1-1; D uncertain. The CDR3 sequence is 12 residues long. Germline CDR1 and CDR2: KGHSH and LQKENI. V shed 3 bases and J shed 3 bases, with 5 bases lying between them. CDR3 bases: TGTGCCAGCTCACCGGGCTACACTGAAGCTTTCTTT. Translated: CASSPGYTEAFF.

The chain has TRBV19 and TRBJ2-3; D gene ambiguous. V was pared by 2 bases and J by 5 bases, with 14 bases between. The CDR3 has 15 amino acids. Germline CDR1 is LNHDA and CDR2 is SQIVND (reference sequence). CDR3 nucleotides: TGTGCCAGTAGTATACTTCCCAGCGTAGGAGATACGCAGTATTTT. This gives the protein CASSILPSVGDTQYF. The variable domain in full, with the rest retrieved from reference TRBV19 and TRBJ2-3, is DGGITQSPKYLFRKEGQNVTLSCEQNLNHDAMYWYRQDPGQGLRLIYYSQIVNDFQKGDIAEGYSVSREKKESFPLTVTSAQKNPTAFYLCASSILPSVGDTQYFGPGTRLTVL.

The J gene is TRBJ1-1, the V gene TRBV24-1, with a possible D match to TRBD1 (5 bases). Germline values: CDR1 KGHDR, CDR2 SFDVKD. The CDR3 totals 14 residues. Trimming shortened V by 5 bases and J by 6 bases, and 15 bases separated the two germline ends. CDR3 amino acids: CATSANDRMAEAFF. In DNA, the CDR3 is TGTGCCACCAGTGCTAATGACAGAATGGCTGAAGCTTTCTTT.